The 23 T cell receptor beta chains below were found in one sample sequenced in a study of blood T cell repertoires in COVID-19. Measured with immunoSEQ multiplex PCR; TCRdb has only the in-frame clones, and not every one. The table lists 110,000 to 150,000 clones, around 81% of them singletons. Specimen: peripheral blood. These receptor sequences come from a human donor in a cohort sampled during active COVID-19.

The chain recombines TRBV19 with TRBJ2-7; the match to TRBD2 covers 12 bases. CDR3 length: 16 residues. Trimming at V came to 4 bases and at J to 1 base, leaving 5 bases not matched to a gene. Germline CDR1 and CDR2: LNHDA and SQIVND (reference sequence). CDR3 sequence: CASSSRTSGNSYEQYF. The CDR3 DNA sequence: TGTGCCAGTAGTAGCAGGACTAGCGGGAATTCCTACGAGCAGTACTTC.

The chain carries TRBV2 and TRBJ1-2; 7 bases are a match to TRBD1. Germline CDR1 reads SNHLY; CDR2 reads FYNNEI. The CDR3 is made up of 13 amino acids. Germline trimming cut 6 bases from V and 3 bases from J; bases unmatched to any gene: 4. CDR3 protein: CASSAGTDYGYTF. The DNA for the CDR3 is TGTGCCAGCAGCGCCGGGACAGACTATGGCTACACCTTC.

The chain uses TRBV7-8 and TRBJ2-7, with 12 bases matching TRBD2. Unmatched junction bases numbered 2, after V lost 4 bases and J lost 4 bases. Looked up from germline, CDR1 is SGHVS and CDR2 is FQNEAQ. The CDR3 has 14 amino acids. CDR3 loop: CASSSTSGSYEQYF. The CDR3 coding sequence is TGTGCCAGCAGCTCGACTAGCGGGAGTTACGAGCAGTACTTC. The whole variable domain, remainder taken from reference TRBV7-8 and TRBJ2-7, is GAGVSQSPRYKVAKRGQDVALRCDPISGHVSLFWYQQALGQGPEFLTYFQNEAQLDKSGLPSDRFFAERPEGSVSTLKIQRTQQEDSAVYLCASSSTSGSYEQYFGPGTRLTVT.

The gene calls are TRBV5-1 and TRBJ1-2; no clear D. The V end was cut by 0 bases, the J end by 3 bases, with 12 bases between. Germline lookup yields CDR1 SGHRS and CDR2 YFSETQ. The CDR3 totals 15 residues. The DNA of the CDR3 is TGCGCCAGCAGCTTGGGTCTTGGTCTAGACTATGGCTACACCTTC. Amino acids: CASSLGLGLDYGYTF.

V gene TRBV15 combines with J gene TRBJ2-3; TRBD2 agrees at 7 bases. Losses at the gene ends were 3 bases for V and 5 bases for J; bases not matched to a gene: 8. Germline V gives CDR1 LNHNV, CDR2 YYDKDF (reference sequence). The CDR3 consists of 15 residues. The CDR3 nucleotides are TGTGCCACCAGCAGGAGTATGTTAGCGGGAGATACGCAGTATTTT. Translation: CATSRSMLAGDTQYF.

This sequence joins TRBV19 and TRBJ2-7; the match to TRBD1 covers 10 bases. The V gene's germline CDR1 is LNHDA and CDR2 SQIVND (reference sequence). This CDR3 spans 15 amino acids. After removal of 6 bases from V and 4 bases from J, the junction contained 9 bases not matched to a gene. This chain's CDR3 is CASSEPGQGQYEQYF. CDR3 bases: TGTGCCAGTAGCGAACCGGGACAGGGGCAGTACGAGCAGTACTTC.

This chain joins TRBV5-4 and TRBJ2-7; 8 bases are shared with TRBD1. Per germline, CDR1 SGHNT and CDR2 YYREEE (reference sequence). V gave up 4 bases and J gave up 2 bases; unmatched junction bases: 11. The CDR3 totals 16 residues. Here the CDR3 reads CASSPSDRGATYEQYF. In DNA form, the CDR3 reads TGTGCCAGCAGCCCCAGCGACAGGGGCGCCACCTACGAGCAGTACTTC. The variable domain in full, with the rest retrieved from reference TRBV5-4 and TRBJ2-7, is ETGVTQSPTHLIKTRGQQVTLRCSSQSGHNTVSWYQQALGQGPQFIFQYYREEENGRGNFPPRFSGLQFPNYSSELNVNALELDDSALYLCASSPSDRGATYEQYFGPGTRLTVT.

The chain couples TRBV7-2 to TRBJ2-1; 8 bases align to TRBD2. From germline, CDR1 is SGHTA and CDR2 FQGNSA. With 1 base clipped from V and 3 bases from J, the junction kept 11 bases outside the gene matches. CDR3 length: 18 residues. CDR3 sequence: CASSLEVLAELSYNEQFF. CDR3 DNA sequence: TGTGCCAGCAGCTTAGAGGTACTAGCGGAACTCAGCTACAATGAGCAGTTCTTC.

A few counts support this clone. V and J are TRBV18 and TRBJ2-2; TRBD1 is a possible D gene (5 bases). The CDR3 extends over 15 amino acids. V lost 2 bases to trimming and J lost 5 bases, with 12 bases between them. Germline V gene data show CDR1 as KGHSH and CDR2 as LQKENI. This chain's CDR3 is CASSPLGLGTGELFF. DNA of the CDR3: TGTGCCAGCTCACCATTGGGGCTCGGGACCGGGGAGCTGTTTTTT.

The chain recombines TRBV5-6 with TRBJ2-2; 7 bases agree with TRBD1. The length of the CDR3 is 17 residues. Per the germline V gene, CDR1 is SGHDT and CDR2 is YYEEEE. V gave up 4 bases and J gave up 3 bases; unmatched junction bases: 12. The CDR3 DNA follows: TGTGCCAGCAGCCCCACTACTCGGACAGGATACACCGGGGAGCTGTTTTTT. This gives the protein CASSPTTRTGYTGELFF. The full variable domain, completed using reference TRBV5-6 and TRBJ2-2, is DAGVTQSPTHLIKTRGQQVTLRCSPKSGHDTVSWYQQALGQGPQFIFQYYEEEERQRGNFPDRFSGHQFPNYSSELNVNALLLGDSALYLCASSPTTRTGYTGELFFGEGSRLTVL.

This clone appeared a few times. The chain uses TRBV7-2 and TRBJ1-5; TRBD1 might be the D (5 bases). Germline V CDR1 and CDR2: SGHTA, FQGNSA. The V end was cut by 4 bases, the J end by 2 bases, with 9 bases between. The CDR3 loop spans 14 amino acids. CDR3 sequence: CASSSIRGNQPQHF. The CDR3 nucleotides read TGTGCCAGCAGCTCGATCAGGGGCAATCAGCCCCAGCATTTT. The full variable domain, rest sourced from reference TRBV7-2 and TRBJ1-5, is GAGVSQSPSNKVTEKGKDVELRCDPISGHTALYWYRQSLGQGLEFLIYFQGNSAPDKSGLPSDRFSAERTGGSVSTLTIQRTQQEDSAVYLCASSSIRGNQPQHFGDGTRLSIL.

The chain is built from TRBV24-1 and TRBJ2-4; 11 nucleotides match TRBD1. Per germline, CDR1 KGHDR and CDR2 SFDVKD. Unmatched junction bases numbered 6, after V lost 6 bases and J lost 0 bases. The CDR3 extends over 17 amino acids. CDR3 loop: CATSSGTGGVAKNIQYF. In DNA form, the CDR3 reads TGTGCCACCAGTTCCGGGACAGGGGGAGTAGCCAAAAACATTCAGTACTTC.

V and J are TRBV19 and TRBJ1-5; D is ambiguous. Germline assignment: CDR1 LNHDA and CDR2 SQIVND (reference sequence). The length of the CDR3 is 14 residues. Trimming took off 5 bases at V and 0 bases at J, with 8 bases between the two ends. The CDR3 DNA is TGTGCCAGTAGTCCCCAGGTTAGCAATCAGCCCCAGCATTTT. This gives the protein CASSPQVSNQPQHF. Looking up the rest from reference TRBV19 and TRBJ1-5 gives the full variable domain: DGGITQSPKYLFRKEGQNVTLSCEQNLNHDAMYWYRQDPGQGLRLIYYSQIVNDFQKGDIAEGYSVSREKKESFPLTVTSAQKNPTAFYLCASSPQVSNQPQHFGDGTRLSIL.

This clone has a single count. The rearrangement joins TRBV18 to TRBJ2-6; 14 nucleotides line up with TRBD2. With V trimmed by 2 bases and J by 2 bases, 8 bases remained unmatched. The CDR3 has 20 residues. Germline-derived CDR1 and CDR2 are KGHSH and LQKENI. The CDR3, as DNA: TGTGCCAGCTCACCATGGATGAAGGGACTAGCGGGAGCTGGGGCCAACGTCCTGACTTTC. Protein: CASSPWMKGLAGAGANVLTF.

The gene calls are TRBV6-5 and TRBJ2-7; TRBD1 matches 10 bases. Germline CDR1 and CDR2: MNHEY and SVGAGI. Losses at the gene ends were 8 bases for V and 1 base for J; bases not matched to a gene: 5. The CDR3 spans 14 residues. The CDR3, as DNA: TGTGCCAGCTGGGACAGGGGTAAGTCCTACGAGCAGTACTTC. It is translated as CASWDRGKSYEQYF.

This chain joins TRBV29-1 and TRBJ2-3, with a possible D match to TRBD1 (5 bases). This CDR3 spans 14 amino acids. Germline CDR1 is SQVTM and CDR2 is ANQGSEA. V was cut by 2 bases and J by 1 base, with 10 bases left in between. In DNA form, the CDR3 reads TGCAGCGTTGAACAGGGTTTTGGCACAGATACGCAGTATTTT. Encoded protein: CSVEQGFGTDTQYF.

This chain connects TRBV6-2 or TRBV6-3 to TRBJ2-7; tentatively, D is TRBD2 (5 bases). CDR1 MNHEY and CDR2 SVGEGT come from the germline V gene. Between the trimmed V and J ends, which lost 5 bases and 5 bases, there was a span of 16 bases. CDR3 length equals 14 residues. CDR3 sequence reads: CASSTRTRVNEQYF. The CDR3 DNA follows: TGTGCCAGCAGTACCAGAACGAGGGTCAACGAGCAGTACTTC.

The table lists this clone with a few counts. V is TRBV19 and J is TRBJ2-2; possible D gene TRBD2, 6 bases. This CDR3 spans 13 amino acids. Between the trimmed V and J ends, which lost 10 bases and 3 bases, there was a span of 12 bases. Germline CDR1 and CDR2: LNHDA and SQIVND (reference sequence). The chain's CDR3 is CAIEDYYTGELFF. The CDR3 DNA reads TGTGCCATTGAGGACTATTACACCGGGGAGCTGTTTTTT.

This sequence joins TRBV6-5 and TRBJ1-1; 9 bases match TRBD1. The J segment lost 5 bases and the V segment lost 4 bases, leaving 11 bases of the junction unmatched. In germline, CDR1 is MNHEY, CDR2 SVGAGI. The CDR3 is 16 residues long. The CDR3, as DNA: TGTGCCAGCAGTTTATACCATGGGACAGGGCGGACTGAAGCTTTCTTT. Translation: CASSLYHGTGRTEAFF.

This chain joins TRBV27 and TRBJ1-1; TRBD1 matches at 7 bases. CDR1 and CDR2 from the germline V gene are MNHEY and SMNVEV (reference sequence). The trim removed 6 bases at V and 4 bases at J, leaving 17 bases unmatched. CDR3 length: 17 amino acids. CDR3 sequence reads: CASRGAGTDKISTEAFF. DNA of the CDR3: TGTGCCAGCAGAGGAGCCGGGACAGACAAAATTAGCACTGAAGCTTTCTTT.

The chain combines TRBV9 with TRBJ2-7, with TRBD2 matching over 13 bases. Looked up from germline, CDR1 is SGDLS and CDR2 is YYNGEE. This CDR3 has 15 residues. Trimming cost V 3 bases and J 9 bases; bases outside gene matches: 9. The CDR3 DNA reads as TGTGCCAGCAGCGAGACCGGGACTAGCGGGACTCGGCAGTACTTC. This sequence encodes CASSETGTSGTRQYF.

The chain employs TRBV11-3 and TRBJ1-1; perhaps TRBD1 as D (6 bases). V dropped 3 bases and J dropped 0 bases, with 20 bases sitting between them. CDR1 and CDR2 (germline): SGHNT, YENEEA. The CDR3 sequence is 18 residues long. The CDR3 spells CASSLNGGRDEMNTEAFF. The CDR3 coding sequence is TGTGCCAGCAGCTTGAATGGGGGCCGGGACGAAATGAACACTGAAGCTTTCTTT.

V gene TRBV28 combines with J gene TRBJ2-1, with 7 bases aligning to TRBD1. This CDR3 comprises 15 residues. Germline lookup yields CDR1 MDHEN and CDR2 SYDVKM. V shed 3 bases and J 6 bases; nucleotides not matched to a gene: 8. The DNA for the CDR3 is TGTGCCAGCAGTTTGGGCCAGACAGGGTTCAATGAGCAGTTCTTC. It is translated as CASSLGQTGFNEQFF.